This TCR beta chain appears in the sequencing data of a study of blood T cell repertoires in COVID-19. Study-wide context: From T cells, B-cell-depleted T cells, or PBMCs came the material, which was cDNA or gDNA.

There are 16 residues in the CDR3. Germline-derived CDR1 and CDR2 are SGHRS and YFSETQ. V trimming: 0 bases; J trimming: 6 bases; junction bases outside the gene matches: 9. Original data processing: The assay estimated nucleated cells by amplifying reference gene primers. Produced via immunoSEQ multiplex PCR; TCRdb's table is partial and in-frame only. The V and J calls and clone size were taken over from that table, and D and trimming were inferred from the DNA. The sample carries 200,000 to 250,000 clones, 88% recorded once. This chain uses TRBV5-1 with TRBJ2-7; 10 bases align to TRBD1. The sequencing sample was made of peripheral blood. This receptor was taken from a woman aged 55-69 years with acute or convalescent COVID-19. The CDR3, as DNA: TGCGCCAGCAGCTTGGGGGACAGGGGACGGGGCGGCGAGCAGTACTTC. Amino acids: CASSLGDRGRGGEQYF.